This T cell receptor beta chain was sequenced during a study of siplizumab effects on memory and regulatory T cells. Germline V gene sequence: CDR1 MRHNA, CDR2 SNTAGT. V was trimmed by 6 bases and J by 4 bases, leaving 18 bases between them. The CDR3 covers 15 residues. TCRdb's table, derived via immunoSEQ multiplex PCR, lists solely in-frame clones and lacks some. The sample records approximately 100,000 clones, around nine tenths being singletons. The sample was non-Treg CD4+ T cells sorted from blood. The rearrangement links TRBV6-4 to TRBJ2-5, with D possibly matching TRBD1 (7 bases). The receptor comes from a human donor in good health. CDR3 nucleotides: TGTGCCAGCAGCAAGGGGGCAGGGGGAGGAGAGACCCAGTACTTC. Amino acid sequence: CASSKGAGGGETQYF.